The 16 T cell receptor beta chains below were found in one sample sequenced in a study of blood T cell repertoires in COVID-19. Profiled with immunoSEQ multiplex PCR; TCRdb holds only in-frame clones, not every one. Of about 60,000 clones listed, roughly 84% are singletons. Sequencing was performed on peripheral blood. These receptors all stem from a man between 45 and 60 years old with COVID-19, enrolled during active disease.

The chain uses TRBV7-2 and TRBJ2-7, with no clear D. V was clipped by 1 base and J by 0 bases, with 4 bases between them. This CDR3 contains 13 residues. Germline V gene data show CDR1 as SGHTA and CDR2 as FQGNSA. In DNA, the CDR3 is TGTGCCAGCAGCTTAGGGCTCTCCTACGAGCAGTACTTC. Amino acids: CASSLGLSYEQYF.

In this sample, this clone turned up a few times. Germline and junction disagree at one end, which may indicate a read error. The V call is TRBV27, the J call TRBJ1-2, with D maybe TRBD1 (5 bases). Germline values: CDR1 MNHEY, CDR2 SMNVEV (reference sequence). The CDR3 extends over 12 amino acids. CDR3 in DNA: TGTGCCAGCAGTTTTACCCAGGGCGCTACAATCTTC. It translates to CASSFTQGATIF.

This chain links TRBV5-1 with TRBJ2-1; the match to TRBD2 covers 10 bases. With V trimmed by 3 bases and J by 4 bases, 7 bases remained unmatched. The CDR3 runs 16 residues. Looked up from germline, CDR1 is SGHRS and CDR2 is YFSETQ. CDR3 sequence: CASSSRGTSAYNEQFF. The CDR3 region has the DNA TGCGCCAGCAGCTCCCGGGGGACTAGCGCGTACAATGAGCAGTTCTTC.

This rearrangement joins TRBV2 to TRBJ2-1; 10 bases map to TRBD1. Looked up from germline, CDR1 is SNHLY and CDR2 is FYNNEI. CDR3 size: 16 residues. V lost 7 bases, J lost 3 bases, and 9 bases stayed unmatched. The DNA of the CDR3 is TGTGCCAGCATCCCCCCCGGGACAGGGGTCTACAATGAGCAGTTCTTC. Protein sequence: CASIPPGTGVYNEQFF.

The V call is TRBV28, the J call TRBJ1-2, with 7 bases fitting TRBD1. The length of the CDR3 is 14 residues. The V segment lost 6 bases and the J segment 4 bases; nucleotides outside the gene matches: 8. CDR1 is MDHEN and CDR2 is SYDVKM in the germline V gene. The CDR3 coding sequence is TGTGCCAGCAGCCGGACAGGATACTTCTATGGCTACACCTTC. Amino acid sequence: CASSRTGYFYGYTF.

The chain combines TRBV9 with TRBJ1-6, with D possibly matching TRBD1 (5 bases). Germline lookup yields CDR1 SGDLS and CDR2 YYNGEE. V dropped 0 bases and J dropped 8 bases, with 12 bases sitting between them. This CDR3 region has 15 residues. The CDR3 coding sequence is TGTGCCAGCAGCGTAGAGTGGGGGGGGGATTCACCCCTCCACTTT. This codes for CASSVEWGGDSPLHF.

This clone was recorded once. The chain recombines TRBV11-1 with TRBJ2-2; no clear D. The CDR3 contains 15 residues. Between the trimmed V and J ends, which lost 3 bases and 6 bases, there was a span of 14 bases. Germline CDR1 reads SGHAT; CDR2 reads FQDESV (reference sequence). Here the CDR3 DNA reads TGTGCCAGCAGCTTGCAGACCACTAACGCCGGGGAGCTGTTTTTT. Amino acid sequence: CASSLQTTNAGELFF.

J is TRBJ1-3 and V is TRBV28, with TRBD1 matching over 9 bases. The CDR3 contains 16 residues. Germline trimming cut 2 bases from V and 1 base from J; bases unmatched to any gene: 3. Germline assignment: CDR1 MDHEN and CDR2 SYDVKM. The CDR3 spells CASSLRDRVSGNTIYF. CDR3 DNA sequence: TGTGCCAGCAGTTTACGGGACAGGGTTTCTGGAAACACCATATATTTT.

The V gene is TRBV24-1, the J gene TRBJ1-1, with 7 bases matching TRBD1. The CDR3 covers 14 residues. In germline, CDR1 is KGHDR, CDR2 SFDVKD. V trimming: 9 bases; J trimming: 2 bases; junction bases outside the gene matches: 8. The CDR3 sequence: CATGGTDLNTEAFF. In DNA form, the CDR3 reads TGTGCCACCGGCGGGACAGACCTCAACACTGAAGCTTTCTTT.

This clone appeared once. The chain has TRBV5-3 and TRBJ2-3; no clear D gene. TRBV5-3 is an ORF; its function is uncertain. V was shortened by 0 bases and J by 10 bases, with 15 bases between the two germline ends. This CDR3 has 14 amino acids. CDR3 residues: CARSLAFTPGAQYF. CDR3 sequence (DNA): TGTGCCAGAAGCTTGGCCTTTACCCCCGGAGCGCAGTATTTT.

The rearrangement uses TRBV4-1 and TRBJ1-2, with 8 positions matching TRBD1. After removal of 4 bases from V and 0 bases from J, the junction contained 4 bases not matched to a gene. The germline V gene encodes CDR1 MGHRA and CDR2 YSYEKL. The CDR3 runs 15 residues. CDR3 sequence (DNA): TGCGCCAGCAGCCTACAACAGGGGGCTAACTATGGCTACACCTTC. This encodes CASSLQQGANYGYTF.

The chain has TRBV4-2 and TRBJ2-7; D is undetermined. The CDR3 length is 13 residues. CDR1 and CDR2 (germline): LGHNA, YNFKEQ. V shed 0 bases and J shed 4 bases, with 7 bases lying between them. The CDR3 sequence is CASSQDQVYEQYF. CDR3 coding DNA: TGTGCCAGCAGCCAAGATCAGGTTTACGAGCAGTACTTC.

The genes are TRBV5-6 and TRBJ1-5, with D perhaps TRBD1 (5 bases). Trimming stripped 2 bases from V and 13 bases from J, with 16 bases between. There are 13 residues in the CDR3. CDR1 is SGHDT, CDR2 YYEEEE, per germline. CDR3 protein: CASSLGDSGDQHF. For the CDR3, the DNA is TGTGCCAGCAGCTTAGGGGATTCTGGGGATCAGCATTTT.

This chain joins TRBV13 and TRBJ1-3, with D perhaps TRBD1 (5 bases). Trimming removed 5 bases from V and 7 bases from J, with 18 bases in between. This CDR3 has 15 residues. Germline V lookup: CDR1 PRHDT, CDR2 FYEKMQ (reference sequence). The CDR3 reads CASSLGPGKGNTIYF. CDR3 DNA: TGTGCCAGCAGCCTCGGACCAGGGAAAGGGAACACCATATATTTT.

This chain uses TRBV7-2 with TRBJ2-7, with TRBD1 identical over 7 bases. The CDR3 extends over 13 amino acids. CDR1 and CDR2 from the germline V gene are SGHTA and FQGNSA. Trimming at V came to 4 bases and at J to 3 bases, leaving 3 bases not matched to a gene. CDR3 sequence (DNA): TGTGCCAGCAGCTCCCGGGACAGCTACGAGCAGTACTTC. Its protein is CASSSRDSYEQYF.

The CDR3 spells CASSLSGETQYF. The CDR3 DNA sequence: TGTGCCAGCAGTTTGTCCGGGGAGACCCAGTACTTC. The gene calls are TRBV12-3 or TRBV12-4 and TRBJ2-5; D gene ambiguous. Trimming left V 3 bases short and J 5 bases short, with 7 bases between. The CDR3 is made up of 12 amino acids.